This TCR beta chain was captured in a study of OX40 agonist ivuxolimab in advanced cancers. The V gene's germline CDR1 is DFQATT and CDR2 SNEGSKA (reference sequence). Unmatched junction bases numbered 5, after V lost 6 bases and J lost 7 bases. This CDR3 has 11 amino acids. About this clone: Its antigen is unidentified.

General study findings and limits: Averaged across samples, CD8+ T cells carried more expanded clones than CD4+ did. Specificity for antigen went undetermined in the expanded peripheral T cells.

Libraries were prepared by immunoSEQ multiplex PCR; TCRdb keeps only in-frame clonotypes and omits some of them. The sample yields about 53,000 clones, approximately 90% seen once. The V gene is TRBV20-1, the J gene TRBJ1-2; TRBD1 agrees at 7 bases. Sample: CD4+ or CD8+ T cells sorted from blood, taken in a trial of the OX40 agonist ivuxolimab. This sequence originates from an adult with an advanced solid tumor such as melanoma, head and neck, liver or kidney cancer. This CDR3 reads CSAPGGGGYTF. In DNA form, the CDR3 reads TGCAGTGCCCCAGGGGGGGGTGGCTACACCTTC.